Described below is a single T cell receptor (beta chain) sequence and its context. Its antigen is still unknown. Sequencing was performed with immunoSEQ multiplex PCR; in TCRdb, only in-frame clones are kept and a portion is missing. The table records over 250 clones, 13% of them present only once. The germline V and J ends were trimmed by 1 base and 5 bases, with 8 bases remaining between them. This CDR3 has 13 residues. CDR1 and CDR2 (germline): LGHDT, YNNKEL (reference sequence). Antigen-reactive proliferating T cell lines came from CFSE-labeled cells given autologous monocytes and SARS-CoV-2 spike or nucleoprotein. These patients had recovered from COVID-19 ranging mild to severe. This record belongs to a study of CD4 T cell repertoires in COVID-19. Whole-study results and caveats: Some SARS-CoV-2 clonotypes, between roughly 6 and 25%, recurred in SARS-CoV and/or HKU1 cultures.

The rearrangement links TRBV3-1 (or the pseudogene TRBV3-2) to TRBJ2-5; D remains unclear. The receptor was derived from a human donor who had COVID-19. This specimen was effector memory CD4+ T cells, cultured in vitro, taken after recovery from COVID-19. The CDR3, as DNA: TGTGCCAGCAGCCAAGGGGGTTCGGAGACCCAGTACTTC. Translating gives CASSQGGSETQYF.